The rows below give T cell receptor beta chains drawn from one sample of a study of blood T cell repertoires in COVID-19. Sequenced by immunoSEQ multiplex PCR; TCRdb stores in-frame clones only, minus some. The sample has about 170,000 clones, 85% to 90% seen once. Sequencing was performed on peripheral blood. These receptor sequences come from a man aged 45 to 65 who had recovered from COVID-19. The CDR3 runs from the conserved cysteine through the conserved F or W. The D gene is left open where the match is weak. Rows may omit the clone size; those that give it use once, few, many or a size class.

size: NA
D: NA
J: TRBJ1-1
V: TRBV27
length: 13
DNA: TGTGCCAGCAGTTTTGTACAGGCCACTGAAGCTTTCTTT
CDR3: CASSFVQATEAFF

size: NA
D: TRBD2
J: TRBJ2-3
V: TRBV2
length: 22
DNA: TGTGCCAGCAGTGAAAGGGTGTCGTTTAGGACTAGCGGGAATTTCAACTCAGATACGCAGTATTTT
CDR3: CASSERVSFRTSGNFNSDTQYF

size: NA
D: NA
J: TRBJ2-3
V: TRBV6-2/TRBV6-3
length: 15
DNA: TGTGCCAGCAGTTACCCCCGGGGGGCTACATATACGCAGTATTTT
CDR3: CASSYPRGATYTQYF

size: NA
D: TRBD2
J: TRBJ2-1
V: TRBV3-1/TRBV3-2
length: 16
DNA: TGTGCCAGCAGCCAAGGAGGGGTACTAGCGCTCAATGAGCAGTTCTTC
CDR3: CASSQGGVLALNEQFF

size: NA
D: NA
J: TRBJ2-7
V: TRBV5-1
length: 13
DNA: TGCGCCAGCAGCTTGGTAACAAATTACGAGCAGTACTTC
CDR3: CASSLVTNYEQYF

size: NA
D: TRBD1
J: TRBJ1-2
V: TRBV25-1
length: 15
DNA: TGTGCCAGCAGTGGTGGACAGGGGACTACTTATGGCTACACCTTC
CDR3: CASSGGQGTTYGYTF

size: NA
D: NA
J: TRBJ1-1
V: TRBV29-1
length: 13
DNA: TGCAGCGTTTCAGGGACACTTAACACTGAAGCTTTCTTT
CDR3: CSVSGTLNTEAFF

size: NA
D: NA
J: TRBJ2-2
V: TRBV6-4
length: 13
DNA: TGTGCCAGCCAGGGTCTGAACACCGGGGAGCTGTTTTTT
CDR3: CASQGLNTGELFF

size: NA
D: NA
J: TRBJ2-5
V: TRBV11-2
length: 13
DNA: TGTGCCAGCAGCCCCGGCAGGCAAGAGACCCAGTACTTC
CDR3: CASSPGRQETQYF

size: NA
D: TRBD2
J: TRBJ2-1
V: TRBV18
length: 16
DNA: TGTGCCAGCTCATTGGGGACTAGCGGGACTTACAATGAGCAGTTCTTC
CDR3: CASSLGTSGTYNEQFF

size: NA
D: TRBD2
J: TRBJ2-1
V: TRBV9
length: 14
DNA: TGTGCCAGCAGCGTGATAGCGGGAGATGGAGAGCAGTTCTTC
CDR3: CASSVIAGDGEQFF

size: NA
D: NA
J: TRBJ2-3
V: TRBV5-1
length: 12
DNA: TGCGCCAGCAGCTTGGAGGGGGATACGCAGTATTTT
CDR3: CASSLEGDTQYF

size: NA
D: TRBD1
J: TRBJ2-3
V: TRBV19
length: 14
DNA: TGTGCCAGTAATAACAGGGGGCAAAGAGATACGCAGTATTTT
CDR3: CASNNRGQRDTQYF

size: NA
D: TRBD1
J: TRBJ1-1
V: TRBV29-1
length: 13
DNA: TGCAGCGCTCGGGGACAGCTGAACACTGAAGCTTTCTTT
CDR3: CSARGQLNTEAFF

size: once
D: TRBD1
J: TRBJ1-1
V: TRBV7-9
length: 15
DNA: TGTGCCAGCAGCTCACAGGGGGGGATGAACACTGAAGCTTTCTTT
CDR3: CASSSQGGMNTEAFF

size: NA
D: TRBD1
J: TRBJ2-7
V: TRBV29-1
length: 14
DNA: TGCAGCGTCGCCGGGACAGGGAGCATTTACGAGCAGTACTTC
CDR3: CSVAGTGSIYEQYF

size: NA
D: TRBD1
J: TRBJ1-2
V: TRBV11-2
length: 14
DNA: TGTGCCAGCAGCCATCCGGGACAGTACTATGGCTACACCTTC
CDR3: CASSHPGQYYGYTF

size: few
D: NA
J: TRBJ1-3
V: TRBV2
length: 12
DNA: TGTGCCAGAGCGGGCTCTGGAAACACCATATATTTT
CDR3: CARAGSGNTIYF

size: few
D: NA
J: TRBJ1-5
V: TRBV19
length: 16
DNA: TGTGCCAGTAGTATAGCCCCCAGGGCTGGCAATCAGCCCCAGCATTTT
CDR3: CASSIAPRAGNQPQHF

size: NA
D: TRBD2
J: TRBJ2-3
V: TRBV5-1
length: 18
DNA: TGCGCCAGCCGCCGACTAGCGGGGGGCGAGACACGCACAGATACGCAGTATTTT
CDR3: CASRRLAGGETRTDTQYF

size: NA
D: NA
J: TRBJ2-7
V: TRBV24-1
length: 14
DNA: TGTGCCACCAGTGATTCAGGCAGCTCCTACGAGCAGTACTTC
CDR3: CATSDSGSSYEQYF

size: NA
D: TRBD2
J: TRBJ2-7
V: TRBV14
length: 14
DNA: TGTGCCAGCAGCCCTCGGGGGGGAGCCTACGAGCAGTACTTC
CDR3: CASSPRGGAYEQYF

size: NA
D: TRBD1
J: TRBJ2-2
V: TRBV9
length: 15
DNA: TGTGCCAGCAGCGTAAGTCCAGGGGGAGCGGGGGAGCTGTTTTTT
CDR3: CASSVSPGGAGELFF

size: NA
D: TRBD2
J: TRBJ2-2
V: TRBV5-1
length: 18
DNA: TGCGCCAGCAGCTCGGGACTAGCGGCTACCCTGAACACCGGGGAGCTGTTTTTT
CDR3: CASSSGLAATLNTGELFF

size: NA
D: TRBD2
J: TRBJ2-1
V: TRBV7-3
length: 14
DNA: TGTGCCAGCAGTTGGACTAGCGGAGGGGATGAGCAGTTCTTC
CDR3: CASSWTSGGDEQFF

size: NA
D: TRBD1
J: TRBJ2-7
V: TRBV6-5
length: 15
DNA: TGTGCCAGCAGTTCAGACAGGGGGCGGTCCTACGAGCAGTACTTC
CDR3: CASSSDRGRSYEQYF

size: NA
D: TRBD2
J: TRBJ2-7
V: TRBV12-5
length: 14
DNA: TGTGCTAGTGGTCCGGGACTAGCGGGGTACGAGCAGTACTTC
CDR3: CASGPGLAGYEQYF

size: NA
D: NA
J: TRBJ2-7
V: TRBV21-1
length: 15
DNA: TGTGCCAGCAGCAAAGCCTACCCTAGCAGCTACGAGCAGTACTTC
CDR3: CASSKAYPSSYEQYF

size: NA
D: TRBD2
J: TRBJ2-7
V: TRBV11-3
length: 16
DNA: TGTGCCAGCAGCCGTGACGGGCTAGCGGGGGCCTACGAGCAGTACTTC
CDR3: CASSRDGLAGAYEQYF

size: NA
D: NA
J: TRBJ2-2
V: TRBV13
length: 14
DNA: TGTGCCAGCAAGTTGGGGCCTTCGACCGGGGAGCTGTTTTTT
CDR3: CASKLGPSTGELFF

size: once
D: TRBD1
J: TRBJ1-1
V: TRBV27
length: 16
DNA: TGTGCCAGCAGAAACGACGACAGGGGGAGGGACACTGAAGCTTTCTTT
CDR3: CASRNDDRGRDTEAFF